Detailed here is one T cell receptor (beta chain). Its specificity is not known. The entry originates in a study of cytomegalovirus exposure and HLA in healthy donors. Study results and limitations: Most TCR sequences showed up rarely, but some public TCRs showed up in many donors. TCR beta sequences reportedly predicted most subjects' HLA-A and HLA-B alleles accurately. When analyzed later, a missense DCLRE1C variant was found to be linked to TCR beta V- and J-gene trimming. Further analysis was carried out later, and it showed several of the most significant clusters appearing linked to common viral pathogens.

13 Jbeta primers and 60 Vbeta primers were used for the PCR. The repertoire was sequenced with immunoSEQ multiplex PCR; TCRdb's copy has only in-frame clones and lacks some. The table has over 100,000 clones, around three quarters seen once. The CDR3 runs 15 residues. CDR1 and CDR2 from the germline V gene are SSHAT and FNYEAQ (reference sequence). V lost 1 base and J 5 bases, leaving 11 bases between the germline ends. Source material: PBMCs. The V and J genes are TRBV7-7 and TRBJ2-2, with D possibly matching TRBD1 (7 bases). The clonotype comes from a man between 25 and 39 years old in good health and CMV-seropositive. The CDR3 DNA is TGTGCCAGCAGCTTAGGGTCAGGGGGGACCGGGGAGCTGTTTTTT. Its protein is CASSLGSGGTGELFF.